Following are 32 T cell receptor beta chains from one sample sequenced in a study of OX40 agonist ivuxolimab in advanced cancers. The data were produced by immunoSEQ multiplex PCR, yet TCRdb's version contains in-frame clones alone and is incomplete. In the table there are about 110,000 clones, about 91% of which are singletons. The specimen was CD4+ or CD8+ T cells sorted from blood, collected in a trial of the OX40 agonist ivuxolimab. Receptors were obtained from an adult with an advanced solid tumor such as melanoma, head and neck, liver or kidney cancer.

The chain recombines TRBV11-2 with TRBJ1-4; a weak D match, TRBD1 (5 bases). CDR3 length: 15 amino acids. V was pared by 3 bases and J by 2 bases, with 10 bases between. From germline, CDR1 is SGHAT and CDR2 FQNNGV. The DNA of the CDR3 is TGTGCCAGCAGCTTGCAGGGTGCGACTAATGAAAAACTGTTTTTT. Its protein is CASSLQGATNEKLFF.

V is TRBV5-1 and J is TRBJ2-7, with D possibly being TRBD2 (6 bases). The CDR3 runs 14 residues. Deletions cut 2 bases from V and 2 bases from J, with 11 bases between. In germline, CDR1 is SGHRS, CDR2 YFSETQ. The CDR3 protein is CASSLGRETYEQYF. CDR3 DNA sequence: TGCGCCAGCAGCTTAGGACGGGAGACCTACGAGCAGTACTTC. The variable domain in full, completed from reference TRBV5-1 and TRBJ2-7, reads KAGVTQTPRYLIKTRGQQVTLSCSPISGHRSVSWYQQTPGQGLQFLFEYFSETQRNKGNFPGRFSGRQFSNSRSEMNVSTLELGDSALYLCASSLGRETYEQYFGPGTRLTVT.

This sequence joins TRBV4-1 and TRBJ2-3, with a possible D match to TRBD1 (6 bases). The CDR3 loop spans 15 amino acids. The V gene's germline CDR1 is MGHRA and CDR2 YSYEKL. Trimming pared 1 base from V and 6 bases from J, leaving 14 bases between. The CDR3 DNA is TGCGCCAGCAGCCAAGCCCAGGGGATCACGGATACGCAGTATTTT. Residues: CASSQAQGITDTQYF.

V gene TRBV5-1 combines with J gene TRBJ1-3; 7 bases are shared with TRBD1. Germline CDR1 and CDR2: SGHRS and YFSETQ. CDR3 length: 17 amino acids. Trimming removed 0 bases from V and 2 bases from J; junction bases left unmatched: 8. The CDR3 nucleotides are TGCGCCAGCAGCTTGGAGCCACAGGGGATGACTGGAAACACCATATATTTT. Amino acids: CASSLEPQGMTGNTIYF.

The chain couples TRBV27 to TRBJ2-1, with TRBD2 matching over 7 bases. Germline CDR1 MNHEY, CDR2 SMNVEV (reference sequence). The ends lost 4 bases at V and 8 bases at J; junction bases unmatched: 11. There are 15 residues in the CDR3. CDR3 protein: CASSSPQRGGYEQFF. In DNA form, the CDR3 reads TGTGCCAGCAGTTCCCCCCAGCGGGGTGGCTATGAGCAGTTCTTC.

The chain has TRBV7-9 and TRBJ1-6; unclear D gene. CDR3 length equals 15 residues. The V gene's germline CDR1 is SEHNR and CDR2 FQNEAQ (reference sequence). V was trimmed by 0 bases and J by 7 bases, leaving 10 bases between them. The CDR3 coding sequence is TGTGCCAGCAGCTTAGCTGGGCCGCGAAATTCACCCCTCCACTTT. Residues: CASSLAGPRNSPLHF.

V and J are TRBV6-4 and TRBJ1-1, with D possibly TRBD1 on 5 matching bases. Germline values: CDR1 MRHNA, CDR2 SNTAGT. V was pared by 0 bases and J by 5 bases, with 13 bases between. The CDR3 length is 15 residues. The chain's CDR3 is CASSDSSRGYTEAFF. CDR3 in DNA: TGTGCCAGCAGTGACTCGAGTCGGGGGTATACTGAAGCTTTCTTT.

V usage is TRBV2 and J usage is TRBJ2-1; 7 nucleotides agree with TRBD1. The CDR3 totals 15 residues. Per the germline V gene, CDR1 is SNHLY and CDR2 is FYNNEI. Losses at the gene ends were 7 bases for V and 0 bases for J; bases not matched to a gene: 6. The CDR3 sequence: CASNSGQFSYNEQFF. CDR3 DNA: TGTGCCAGCAACTCGGGACAGTTCTCCTACAATGAGCAGTTCTTC.

The chain employs TRBV15 and TRBJ1-1; the D gene is possibly TRBD1 (6 bases). CDR1 LNHNV and CDR2 YYDKDF come from the germline V gene (reference sequence). The CDR3 sequence is 16 residues long. Trimming shortened V by 3 bases and J by 3 bases, and 17 bases separated the two germline ends. CDR3 protein: CATSRGKQGWDTEAFF. CDR3 nucleotides: TGTGCCACCAGCAGGGGCAAACAGGGCTGGGACACTGAAGCTTTCTTT.

The chain links TRBV30 to TRBJ1-5; tentatively, D is TRBD1 (6 bases). The germline V gene has CDR1 GTSNPN and CDR2 SVGIG (reference sequence). The CDR3 runs 13 residues. V lost 6 bases to trimming and J lost 1 base, with 10 bases between them. The CDR3 sequence is CACQGYSNQPQHF. The CDR3 bases are TGTGCCTGTCAGGGGTACAGCAATCAGCCCCAGCATTTT. Complete variable domain (other parts from reference TRBV30 and TRBJ1-5): SQTIHQWPATLVQPVGSPLSLECTVEGTSNPNLYWYRQAAGRGLQLLFYSVGIGQISSEVPQNLSASRPQDRQFILSSKKLLLSDSGFYLCACQGYSNQPQHFGDGTRLSIL.

This clone was seen just once. The chain links TRBV10-3 to TRBJ2-7; possible D gene TRBD1, 6 bases. The CDR3 extends over 14 amino acids. Trimming took 9 bases from V and 3 from J, leaving 18 bases between them. Germline assignment: CDR1 ENHRY and CDR2 SYGVKD. Here the CDR3 DNA reads TGTGCCATTGGCCGCACCGGGACAATCTACGAGCAGTACTTC. Protein sequence: CAIGRTGTIYEQYF.

The chain couples TRBV19 to TRBJ1-1; TRBD1 might be the D (5 bases). This CDR3 has 14 residues. Germline CDR1 reads LNHDA; CDR2 reads SQIVND (reference sequence). V was clipped by 4 bases and J by 5 bases, with 14 bases between them. In nucleotides, the CDR3 is TGTGCCAGTAGTAGGGGACCAGAGTGGACTGAAGCTTTCTTT. Amino acid sequence: CASSRGPEWTEAFF.

This clone has just a few counts. The rearrangement joins TRBV2 to TRBJ1-1; 10 nucleotides align to TRBD1. The CDR3 loop spans 15 amino acids. In germline, CDR1 is SNHLY, CDR2 FYNNEI. J lost 3 bases, V lost 7 bases, and 8 bases had no gene match. This CDR3 reads CASITGQGRHTEAFF. The CDR3 DNA follows: TGTGCCAGCATTACGGGACAGGGGAGGCACACTGAAGCTTTCTTT.

The rearrangement links TRBV29-1 to TRBJ1-3; the D gene is possibly TRBD1 (5 bases). The CDR3 contains 14 residues. The V end was cut by 4 bases, the J end by 8 bases, with 18 bases between. CDR1 and CDR2 (germline): SQVTM, ANQGSEA. The CDR3 region is CSVALGDREDTIYF. DNA for the CDR3: TGCAGCGTTGCACTTGGGGACCGAGAGGACACCATATATTTT.

Comments on this clone: The same CDR3 also results from other DNA sequences found in this sample. The V gene is TRBV30, the J gene TRBJ2-5, with 11 bases lining up with TRBD2. The CDR3 sequence is 18 residues long. Germline V gene data show CDR1 as GTSNPN and CDR2 as SVGIG (reference sequence). With 6 bases clipped from V and 5 bases from J, the junction kept 20 bases outside the gene matches. The CDR3 sequence: CACLIGGASGRRGETQYF. The CDR3 region has the DNA TGTGCCTGTTTAATCGGGGGGGCTAGCGGGAGGCGGGGGGAGACCCAGTACTTC. Filled out from reference TRBV30 and TRBJ2-5, the complete variable domain reads SQTIHQWPATLVQPVGSPLSLECTVEGTSNPNLYWYRQAAGRGLQLLFYSVGIGQISSEVPQNLSASRPQDRQFILSSKKLLLSDSGFYLCACLIGGASGRRGETQYFGPGTRLLVL.

The V and J genes are TRBV10-1 and TRBJ2-1; no clear D gene. Germline CDR1 WNHNN, CDR2 SYGVQD (reference sequence). The V gene lost 0 bases and the J gene lost 0 bases, with 12 bases spanning the gap. The length of the CDR3 is 17 residues. The CDR3 is CASSESVQPPSYNEQFF. In nucleotides, the CDR3 is TGCGCCAGCAGTGAGTCAGTACAGCCGCCCTCCTACAATGAGCAGTTCTTC.

The chain combines TRBV6-1 with TRBJ2-5; no reliable D call. The V and J ends lost 1 base and 5 bases respectively, with 5 bases between them. The CDR3 is made up of 12 amino acids. Germline CDR1 reads MNHNS; CDR2 reads SASEGT. CDR3 sequence: CASSEVTETQYF. CDR3 coding DNA: TGTGCCAGCAGTGAAGTGACCGAGACCCAGTACTTC.

The V and J genes are TRBV6-1 and TRBJ2-2; D unresolved. The V end was cut by 2 bases, the J end by 1 base, with 8 bases between. The CDR3 has 15 amino acids. Germline V gene sequence: CDR1 MNHNS, CDR2 SASEGT. CDR3 in amino acids: CASSERRQNTGELFF. CDR3 sequence (DNA): TGTGCCAGCAGTGAAAGAAGACAGAACACCGGGGAGCTGTTTTTT.

J is TRBJ2-3 and V is TRBV7-3; TRBD2 might be the D (6 bases). CDR3 size: 14 residues. V shed 5 bases and J shed 0 bases, with 9 bases lying between them. CDR1 and CDR2 from the germline V gene are SGHTA and FQGTGA. CDR3 nucleotide sequence: TGTGCCAGCAGCCTCGGACTAAGCACAGATACGCAGTATTTT. It yields the protein CASSLGLSTDTQYF.

The chain carries TRBV6-1 and TRBJ1-2; TRBD1 is a possible D gene (5 bases). In germline, CDR1 is MNHNS, CDR2 SASEGT. Trimming removed 2 bases from V and 4 bases from J, with 20 bases in between. This CDR3 spans 17 amino acids. CDR3 sequence reads: CASSETRPPQGSYGYTF. As DNA, the CDR3 is TGTGCCAGCAGTGAAACCCGACCGCCGCAGGGCAGCTATGGCTACACCTTC.

The V call is TRBV7-3, the J call TRBJ2-3; 11 positions match TRBD2. The CDR3 runs to 15 residues. After removal of 5 bases from V and 3 bases from J, the junction contained 4 bases not matched to a gene. Germline loops: CDR1 SGHTA, CDR2 FQGTGA. The CDR3 DNA is TGTGCCAGCAGCAGAACTAGCGGGAGTACAGATACGCAGTATTTT. This translates into CASSRTSGSTDTQYF.

This rearrangement joins TRBV6-1 to TRBJ2-4; maybe TRBD2 (6 bases). The V gene's germline CDR1 is MNHNS and CDR2 SASEGT. The CDR3 runs 14 residues. The V end lost 4 bases, the J end lost 8 bases, and 15 bases lay between the germline ends. The CDR3 nucleotides read TGTGCCAGCAGTGTAGGAGGGTATAGTGACATTCAGTACTTC. It is translated as CASSVGGYSDIQYF.

Only one count was recorded for this clone. The chain is built from TRBV5-8 and TRBJ2-1, with 7 bases that match TRBD2. J lost 0 bases, V lost 4 bases, and 4 bases had no gene match. This CDR3 has 15 amino acids. The germline CDR1 and CDR2 sequences are SGHTS and YDEGEE. The CDR3: CASSPSGGSYNEQFF. In DNA form, the CDR3 reads TGTGCCAGCAGCCCTTCGGGGGGCTCCTACAATGAGCAGTTCTTC.

V gene TRBV30 combines with J gene TRBJ2-5; D perhaps matches TRBD1 (6 bases). The CDR3 extends over 13 amino acids. V was cut by 4 bases and J by 1 base, with 10 bases left in between. Germline V gene lookup returns CDR1 GTSNPN and CDR2 SVGIG (reference sequence). The CDR3 nucleotides are TGTGCCTGGATTGTACAGGGCCAAGAGACCCAGTACTTC. This gives the protein CAWIVQGQETQYF.

The chain links TRBV5-1 to TRBJ1-1; 9 nucleotides agree with TRBD1. CDR3 length equals 13 residues. Per the germline V gene, CDR1 is SGHRS and CDR2 is YFSETQ. Germline trimming cut 6 bases from V and 4 bases from J; bases unmatched to any gene: 4. The CDR3 bases are TGCGCCAGCACCCTGACAGGGGGCACTGAAGCTTTCTTT. Its protein is CASTLTGGTEAFF.

The chain is built from TRBV11-3 and TRBJ1-1; 8 bases match TRBD1. Trimming cost V 4 bases and J 6 bases; bases outside gene matches: 7. The CDR3 runs to 14 residues. Germline loops: CDR1 SGHNT, CDR2 YENEEA. The CDR3 region is CASSSPGGAPEAFF. In DNA form, the CDR3 reads TGTGCCAGCAGCTCCCCAGGGGGCGCACCTGAAGCTTTCTTT.

The chain carries TRBV19 and TRBJ2-5; possible D gene TRBD1, 5 bases. V gave up 6 bases and J gave up 7 bases, with 21 bases separating them. CDR3 length equals 15 residues. CDR1 and CDR2 from the germline V gene are LNHDA and SQIVND (reference sequence). CDR3 bases: TGTGCCAGTAGCCTTCCTGGGGCGCAACCTGGGACCCAGTACTTC. It specifies CASSLPGAQPGTQYF.

This clone was observed a single time. The J gene is TRBJ2-3, the V gene TRBV12-5, with D maybe TRBD1 (6 bases). Trimming removed 2 bases from V and 4 bases from J, with 10 bases in between. This CDR3 is 14 amino acids long. CDR1 is LGHNT, CDR2 FRNRAP, per germline. The CDR3, as DNA: TGTGCTAGTGGTTTGCGGACAGAGGCAGATACGCAGTATTTT. It codes for CASGLRTEADTQYF.

This rearrangement joins TRBV29-1 to TRBJ2-7; 10 nucleotides align to TRBD1. This CDR3 spans 14 amino acids. J lost 2 bases, V lost 6 bases, and 7 bases had no gene match. The germline V gene encodes CDR1 SQVTM and CDR2 ANQGSEA. The CDR3 protein is CSVLTGTGAYEQYF. For the CDR3, the DNA is TGCAGCGTCTTAACCGGGACAGGGGCCTACGAGCAGTACTTC.

The genes are TRBV7-2 and TRBJ2-7; D might be TRBD2 (6 bases). V gave up 1 base and J gave up 5 bases, with 15 bases separating them. Germline V lookup: CDR1 SGHTA, CDR2 FQGNSA. This CDR3 region has 15 residues. CDR3: CASSLGGGARNEQYF. CDR3 DNA sequence: TGTGCCAGCAGCTTAGGAGGCGGGGCTCGTAACGAGCAGTACTTC.

The rearrangement links TRBV11-1 to TRBJ2-7; TRBD2 aligns across 9 bases. J lost 0 bases, V lost 1 base, and 7 bases had no gene match. The CDR3 totals 17 residues. From germline, CDR1 is SGHAT and CDR2 FQDESV (reference sequence). CDR3 sequence reads: CASSLELAGLSSYEQYF. The CDR3 nucleotides are TGTGCCAGCAGCTTAGAACTAGCGGGCCTCTCCTCCTACGAGCAGTACTTC.

V is TRBV30 and J is TRBJ2-3, with D possibly being TRBD2 (5 bases). The CDR3 runs 12 residues. V lost 4 bases, J lost 0 bases, and 5 bases lay in between. Germline CDR1 GTSNPN, CDR2 SVGIG (reference sequence). This CDR3 reads CAWTGSTDTQYF. The CDR3 region has the DNA TGTGCCTGGACGGGGAGCACAGATACGCAGTATTTT.